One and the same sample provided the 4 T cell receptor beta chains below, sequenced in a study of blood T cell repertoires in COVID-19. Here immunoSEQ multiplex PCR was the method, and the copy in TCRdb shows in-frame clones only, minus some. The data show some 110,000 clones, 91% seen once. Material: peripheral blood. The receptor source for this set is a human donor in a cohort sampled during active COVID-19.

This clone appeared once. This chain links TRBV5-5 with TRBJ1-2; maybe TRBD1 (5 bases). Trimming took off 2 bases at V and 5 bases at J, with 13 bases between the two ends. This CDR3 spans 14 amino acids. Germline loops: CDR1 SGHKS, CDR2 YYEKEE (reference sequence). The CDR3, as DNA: TGTGCCAGCAGCTTAACCGGGACTTCATATGGCTACACCTTC. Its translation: CASSLTGTSYGYTF.

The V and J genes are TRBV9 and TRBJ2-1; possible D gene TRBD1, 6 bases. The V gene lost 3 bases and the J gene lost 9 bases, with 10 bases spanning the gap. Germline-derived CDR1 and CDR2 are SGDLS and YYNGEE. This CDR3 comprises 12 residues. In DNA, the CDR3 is TGTGCCAGCAGCGGCCGGGACACTGAGCAGTTCTTC. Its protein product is CASSGRDTEQFF.

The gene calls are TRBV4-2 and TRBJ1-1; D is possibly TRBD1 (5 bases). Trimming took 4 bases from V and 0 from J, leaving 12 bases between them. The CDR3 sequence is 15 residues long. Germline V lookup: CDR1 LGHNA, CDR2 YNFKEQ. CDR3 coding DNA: TGTGCCAGCAGCCCCAAGACAGTTATGAACACTGAAGCTTTCTTT. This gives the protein CASSPKTVMNTEAFF.

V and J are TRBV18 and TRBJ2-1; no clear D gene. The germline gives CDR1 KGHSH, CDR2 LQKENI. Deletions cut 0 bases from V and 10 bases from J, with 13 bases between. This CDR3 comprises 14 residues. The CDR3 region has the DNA TGTGCCAGCTCACCACCGCTGCAGGTGGGCGAGCAGTTCTTC. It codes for CASSPPLQVGEQFF.